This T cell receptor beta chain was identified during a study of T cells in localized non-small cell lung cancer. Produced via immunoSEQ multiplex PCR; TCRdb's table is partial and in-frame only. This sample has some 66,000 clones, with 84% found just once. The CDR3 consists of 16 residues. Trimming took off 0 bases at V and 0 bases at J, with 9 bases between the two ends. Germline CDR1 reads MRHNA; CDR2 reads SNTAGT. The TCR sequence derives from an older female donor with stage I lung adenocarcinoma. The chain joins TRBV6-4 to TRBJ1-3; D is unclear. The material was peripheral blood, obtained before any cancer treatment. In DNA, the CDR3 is TGTGCCAGCAGTGACTCGGAGAAAGACTCTGGAAACACCATATATTTT. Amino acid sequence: CASSDSEKDSGNTIYF.